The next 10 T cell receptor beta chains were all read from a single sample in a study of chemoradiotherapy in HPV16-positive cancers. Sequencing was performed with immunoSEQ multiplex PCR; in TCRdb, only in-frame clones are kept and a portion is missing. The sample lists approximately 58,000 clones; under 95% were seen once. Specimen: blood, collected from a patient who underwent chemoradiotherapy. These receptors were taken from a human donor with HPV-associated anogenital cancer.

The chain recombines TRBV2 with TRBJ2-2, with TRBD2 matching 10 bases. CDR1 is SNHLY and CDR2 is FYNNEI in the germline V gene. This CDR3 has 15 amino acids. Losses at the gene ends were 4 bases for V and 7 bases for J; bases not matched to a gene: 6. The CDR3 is CASSVKREGSGELFF. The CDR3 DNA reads TGTGCCAGCAGTGTTAAGCGGGAGGGCAGCGGGGAGCTGTTTTTT.

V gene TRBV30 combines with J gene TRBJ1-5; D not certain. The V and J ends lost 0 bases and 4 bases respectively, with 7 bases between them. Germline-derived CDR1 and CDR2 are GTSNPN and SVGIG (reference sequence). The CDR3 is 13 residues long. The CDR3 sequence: CAWSVQQNQPQHF. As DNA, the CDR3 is TGTGCCTGGAGTGTACAACAGAATCAGCCCCAGCATTTT. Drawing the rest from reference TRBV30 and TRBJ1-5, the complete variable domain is SQTIHQWPATLVQPVGSPLSLECTVEGTSNPNLYWYRQAAGRGLQLLFYSVGIGQISSEVPQNLSASRPQDRQFILSSKKLLLSDSGFYLCAWSVQQNQPQHFGDGTRLSIL.

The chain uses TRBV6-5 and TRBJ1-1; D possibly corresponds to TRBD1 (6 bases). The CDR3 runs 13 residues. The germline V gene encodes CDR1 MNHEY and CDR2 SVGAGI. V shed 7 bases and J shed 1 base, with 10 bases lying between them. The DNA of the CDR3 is TGTGCCAGCACAGGCAGGGGGAACACTGAAGCTTTCTTT. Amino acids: CASTGRGNTEAFF.

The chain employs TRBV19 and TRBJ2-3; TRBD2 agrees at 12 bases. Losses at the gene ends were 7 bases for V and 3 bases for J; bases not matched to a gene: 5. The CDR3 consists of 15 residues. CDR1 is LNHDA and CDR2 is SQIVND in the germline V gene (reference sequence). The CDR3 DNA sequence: TGTGCCAGTAACCCAACTAGCGGGGGGACAGATACGCAGTATTTT. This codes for CASNPTSGGTDTQYF.

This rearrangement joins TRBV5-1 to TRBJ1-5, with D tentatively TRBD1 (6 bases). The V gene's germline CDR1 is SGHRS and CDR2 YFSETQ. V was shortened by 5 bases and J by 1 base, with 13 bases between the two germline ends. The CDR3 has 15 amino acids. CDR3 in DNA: TGCGCCAGCAGTGAACAGGGAAACAGCAATCAGCCCCAGCATTTT. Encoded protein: CASSEQGNSNQPQHF.

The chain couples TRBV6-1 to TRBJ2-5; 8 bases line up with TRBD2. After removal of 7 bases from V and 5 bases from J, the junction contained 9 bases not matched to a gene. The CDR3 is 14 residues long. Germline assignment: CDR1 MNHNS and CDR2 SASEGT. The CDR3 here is CASTGAGAGETQYF. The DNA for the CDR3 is TGTGCCAGCACCGGAGCGGGAGCGGGGGAGACCCAGTACTTC.

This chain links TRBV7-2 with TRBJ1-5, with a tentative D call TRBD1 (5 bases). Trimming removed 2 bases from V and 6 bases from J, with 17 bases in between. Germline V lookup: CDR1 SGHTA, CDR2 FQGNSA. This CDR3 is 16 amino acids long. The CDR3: CASSLTEARAGQPQHF. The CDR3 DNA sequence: TGTGCCAGCAGCTTAACGGAGGCCAGGGCCGGTCAGCCCCAGCATTTT.

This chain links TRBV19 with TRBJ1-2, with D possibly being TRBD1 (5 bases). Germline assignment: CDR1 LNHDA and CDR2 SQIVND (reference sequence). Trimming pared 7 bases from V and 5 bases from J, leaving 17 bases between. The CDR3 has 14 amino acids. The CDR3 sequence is CASTQGVGGYGYTF. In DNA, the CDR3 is TGTGCCAGTACGCAGGGCGTAGGAGGGTATGGCTACACCTTC.

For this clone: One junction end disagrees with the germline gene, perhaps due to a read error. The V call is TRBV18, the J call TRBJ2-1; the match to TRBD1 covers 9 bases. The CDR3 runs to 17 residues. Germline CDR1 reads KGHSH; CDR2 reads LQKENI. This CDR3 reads CASSSPTGQGSYNEQFF. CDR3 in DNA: TGTGCCAGCTCATCACCGACGGGACAGGGCTCCTACAATGAGCAGTTCTTC.

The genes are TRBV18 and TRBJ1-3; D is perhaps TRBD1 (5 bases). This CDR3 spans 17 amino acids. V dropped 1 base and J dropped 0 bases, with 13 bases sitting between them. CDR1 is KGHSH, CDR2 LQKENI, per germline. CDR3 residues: CASSPLGQASSGNTIYF. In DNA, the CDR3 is TGTGCCAGCTCACCACTGGGGCAGGCGTCCTCTGGAAACACCATATATTTT.